Presented here are 10 T cell receptor beta chains from one specimen sequenced in a study of early stage breast cancer tumors listed by TCRdb under 2017. Library prep was done by the immunoSEQ multiplex PCR assay. TCRdb took this table from immuneACCESS and kept in-frame rearrangements with V and J called. Such tables lack part of the clones; where checked against another copy, unresolved V genes explain under half of the gap, and the rest is unexplained. For this sample the table gives 23,000 or so clones, of which 55% to 80% were detected only once. The ten top clones hold over 9.5% of the sample. Sequenced: breast tumor tissue. These receptor sequences come from a person in their sixties with breast cancer.

The genes are TRBV29-1 and TRBJ2-1, with 7 nucleotides matching TRBD2. The germline gives CDR1 SQVTM, CDR2 ANQGSEA. The CDR3 is 16 residues long. Unmatched junction bases numbered 12, after V lost 7 bases and J lost 0 bases. The CDR3 DNA follows: TGCAGCGCCACTGGCAGGCGGGAGCTCTCCTACAATGAGCAGTTCTTC. Protein sequence: CSATGRRELSYNEQFF.

J is TRBJ2-1 and V is TRBV7-2; D unclear. The CDR3 covers 15 residues. CDR1 SGHTA and CDR2 FQGNSA come from the germline V gene. The ends were cut back, 2 bases at V and 2 bases at J, with 10 bases in the middle. The DNA of the CDR3 is TGTGCCAGCAGCTTAAACGGTTATGCCTACAATGAGCAGTTCTTC. Translating gives CASSLNGYAYNEQFF.

The V gene is TRBV28, the J gene TRBJ1-3, with D perhaps matching TRBD1 (6 bases). V gave up 3 bases and J gave up 4 bases, with 10 bases separating them. The CDR3 is made up of 14 amino acids. Germline V gene sequence: CDR1 MDHEN, CDR2 SYDVKM. The CDR3, as DNA: TGTGCCAGCAGTTTTTACAGGGCCGGAAACACCATATATTTT. Residues: CASSFYRAGNTIYF.

Judged by abundance, this clone is medium-sized (0.01 to 0.1%). The J gene is TRBJ2-7, the V gene TRBV4-1, with TRBD2 matching over 9 bases. The CDR3 extends over 16 amino acids. Germline-derived CDR1 and CDR2 are MGHRA and YSYEKL. J was trimmed by 2 bases and V by 6 bases; bases with no gene match: 11. CDR3 bases: TGCGCCAGCAGACCGGACAGCGGGAGGTCCCCCTACGAGCAGTACTTC. Translated: CASRPDSGRSPYEQYF.

This clone was recorded only once. The chain links TRBV5-1 to TRBJ2-1; TRBD2 aligns across 7 bases. Looked up from germline, CDR1 is SGHRS and CDR2 is YFSETQ. V was pared by 4 bases and J by 6 bases, with 10 bases of the junction left unmatched. The CDR3 totals 15 residues. This chain's CDR3 is CASSRDYQLGNEQFF. CDR3 coding DNA: TGCGCCAGCAGCCGGGACTACCAATTGGGCAATGAGCAGTTCTTC.

This clone has just a few counts. The chain couples TRBV27 to TRBJ2-7, with 9 positions matching TRBD1. CDR1 MNHEY and CDR2 SMNVEV come from the germline V gene (reference sequence). The CDR3 has 15 residues. V lost 2 bases, J lost 3 bases, and 5 bases stayed unmatched. The CDR3 region is CASSLDRDRVYEQYF. The CDR3 DNA follows: TGTGCCAGCAGTTTAGACCGGGACAGGGTCTACGAGCAGTACTTC.

This clone was observed a single time. This rearrangement joins TRBV7-3 to TRBJ2-3; 9 bases agree with TRBD2. Losses at the gene ends were 5 bases for V and 6 bases for J; bases not matched to a gene: 6. Looked up from germline, CDR1 is SGHTA and CDR2 is FQGTGA. The CDR3 runs 14 residues. CDR3: CASSPAAGGDTQYF. CDR3 in DNA: TGTGCCAGCAGCCCTGCTGCGGGGGGGGATACGCAGTATTTT.

The chain carries TRBV11-1 and TRBJ2-3, with 8 nucleotides matching TRBD2. Germline loops: CDR1 SGHAT, CDR2 FQDESV (reference sequence). Losses at the gene ends were 7 bases for V and 6 bases for J; bases not matched to a gene: 6. The CDR3 runs 13 residues. CDR3 loop: CASNPRGGDTQYF. CDR3 bases: TGTGCCAGCAACCCCCGCGGGGGGGATACGCAGTATTTT.

By share, this clone ranks as medium-sized (0.01 to 0.1%). This chain joins TRBV23-1 and TRBJ1-4; D remains ambiguous. TRBV23-1 is classed as an ORF, of uncertain function. Trimming left V 7 bases short and J 8 bases short, with 20 bases between. The CDR3 runs 15 residues. The CDR3 is CASNTARTRGEKLFF. CDR3 DNA: TGCGCCAGCAATACGGCCCGGACTAGAGGGGAAAAACTGTTTTTT.

The genes are TRBV30 and TRBJ1-2; 8 nucleotides match TRBD1. Germline-derived CDR1 and CDR2 are GTSNPN and SVGIG (reference sequence). V lost 8 bases, J lost 5 bases, and 7 bases stayed unmatched. The CDR3 consists of 12 residues. Written as DNA, the CDR3 is TGTGCCAGGGACAGGAGGGGATATGGCTACACCTTC. Translating it yields CARDRRGYGYTF.